One sample yielded the 27 T cell receptor beta chains listed below, sequenced in a study of T-cell reconstitution after alpha-beta-depleted transplantation in children. TCRbeta library preparation incorporated unique molecular identifiers. TCRdb fed the PCR reads into MiXCR, producing one record per CDR3 protein. The table has some 600,000 distinct CDR3 sequences, over 10% seen once. This specimen consisted of PBMCs, mostly from graft donor cells, obtained 360 days after TCRalphabeta/CD19-depleted stem cell transplant. The receptors shown here come from a male patient younger than 18 who had a stem cell transplant for acute myeloid leukemia, so the T cells may come from the graft donor.

Only a few counts were recorded for this clonotype. The chain couples TRBV30 to TRBJ2-7; D gene unclear. This CDR3 is 13 amino acids long. Germline assignment: CDR1 GTSNPN and CDR2 SVGIG (reference sequence). Trimming stripped 3 bases from V and 4 bases from J, with 13 bases between. The CDR3 DNA reads as TGTGCCTGGAGCTTTGGGGTTAGATACGAGCAGTACTTC. Translated, it gives CAWSFGVRYEQYF.

This clonotype came up a few times. The rearrangement uses TRBV20-1 and TRBJ1-5; D might be TRBD1 (5 bases). Germline CDR1 and CDR2: DFQATT and SNEGSKA (reference sequence). The CDR3 length is 15 residues. The germline V and J ends were trimmed by 0 bases and 4 bases, with 13 bases remaining between them. CDR3 coding DNA: TGCAGTGCTAGAGATGGGACGGGGGGAAATCAGCCCCAGCATTTT. Residues: CSARDGTGGNQPQHF.

This clonotype was found a few times. The genes are TRBV6-2 or TRBV6-3 and TRBJ2-1; D call uncertain. Germline V gene data show CDR1 as MNHEY and CDR2 as SVGEGT. CDR3 length equals 13 residues. V dropped 6 bases and J dropped 6 bases, with 12 bases sitting between them. The CDR3 protein is CASRNMRTNEQFF. The CDR3 nucleotides read TGTGCCAGCAGAAACATGCGAACCAATGAGCAGTTCTTC.

In the case of this clonotype: A single base separates this from a much larger clone, so it may be a read error. CDR3 sequence reads: CASSLEGTGGDEEFF. CDR3 in DNA: TGTGCCAGCAGTTTAGAAGGGACAGGGGGAGATGAGGAGTTCTTC. This chain connects TRBV12-3 or TRBV12-4 to TRBJ2-1, with 11 bases identical to TRBD1. The CDR3 is 15 amino acids.

This clonotype has a handful of counts. The chain employs TRBV19 and TRBJ1-2; a possible D gene is TRBD1 (5 bases). CDR1 LNHDA and CDR2 SQIVND come from the germline V gene (reference sequence). V shed 5 bases and J shed 4 bases, with 11 bases lying between them. The CDR3 runs to 13 residues. The chain's CDR3 is CASSAGLSYGYTF. As DNA, the CDR3 is TGTGCCAGTAGTGCGGGACTATCCTATGGCTACACCTTC.

V usage is TRBV28 and J usage is TRBJ2-1, with 10 bases that match TRBD1. CDR3 length: 15 residues. Germline V gives CDR1 MDHEN, CDR2 SYDVKM. Germline trimming cut 8 bases from V and 3 bases from J; bases unmatched to any gene: 7. The CDR3 protein is CASGSTGGFYNEQFF. The CDR3, as DNA: TGTGCCAGCGGATCGACAGGGGGCTTCTACAATGAGCAGTTCTTC.

The J gene is TRBJ2-1, the V gene TRBV7-9; D could derive from TRBD1 or TRBD2 (5 bases each). CDR1 SEHNR and CDR2 FQNEAQ come from the germline V gene (reference sequence). This CDR3 is 16 amino acids long. Trimming shortened V by 5 bases and J by 0 bases, and 14 bases separated the two germline ends. The CDR3 DNA reads TGTGCCAGCAGCCCCGAGGGGCGGAACTCCTACAATGAGCAGTTCTTC. Translating gives CASSPEGRNSYNEQFF.

This sequence joins TRBV12-3 or TRBV12-4 and TRBJ1-1; the match to TRBD1 covers 7 bases. The length of the CDR3 is 12 residues. V lost 3 bases and J lost 10; bases outside the gene matches: 5. The CDR3 DNA reads TGTGCCAGCAGTTTTAAGGGGGCGCGAGCTTTCTTT. This codes for CASSFKGARAFF.

This clonotype showed up many times. This sequence joins TRBV7-9 and TRBJ1-2; D not certain. Germline assignment: CDR1 SEHNR and CDR2 FQNEAQ (reference sequence). The CDR3 consists of 11 residues. V was shortened by 4 bases and J by 4 bases, with 4 bases between the two germline ends. The CDR3 protein is CASSSIYGYTF. Written as DNA, the CDR3 is TGTGCCAGCAGCTCGATCTATGGCTACACCTTC.

This chain links TRBV30 with TRBJ2-1, with D possibly TRBD2 on 5 matching bases. The germline gives CDR1 GTSNPN, CDR2 SVGIG (reference sequence). The V gene lost 3 bases and the J gene lost 5 bases, with 23 bases spanning the gap. The CDR3 consists of 17 residues. CDR3 protein: CAWSLIIGRDLHNEQFF. CDR3 bases: TGTGCCTGGAGCCTCATTATCGGCCGGGATCTACACAATGAGCAGTTCTTC.

This chain uses TRBV9 with TRBJ1-2; D is perhaps TRBD1 (5 bases). The germline V and J ends were trimmed by 0 bases and 6 bases, with 18 bases remaining between them. Germline V CDR1 and CDR2: SGDLS, YYNGEE. The CDR3 extends over 16 amino acids. The CDR3 region is CASSVGGVFQGDGYTF. CDR3 DNA sequence: TGTGCCAGCAGCGTAGGCGGTGTATTCCAGGGCGATGGCTACACCTTC. The full variable domain, in which reference TRBV9 and TRBJ1-2 provide the parts outside the CDR3, is DSGVTQTPKHLITATGQRVTLRCSPRSGDLSVYWYQQSLDQGLQFLIQYYNGEERAKGNILERFSAQQFPDLHSELNLSSLELGDSALYFCASSVGGVFQGDGYTFGSGTRLTVV.

This clonotype was seen ten or more times. The chain joins TRBV7-8 to TRBJ2-3, with TRBD2 matching 10 bases. V gave up 5 bases and J gave up 1 base; unmatched junction bases: 6. The CDR3 covers 16 residues. From germline, CDR1 is SGHVS and CDR2 FQNEAQ. The CDR3 DNA sequence: TGTGCCAGCAGCCTCAGTCTAGCGGGAGGCACAGATACGCAGTATTTT. Protein sequence: CASSLSLAGGTDTQYF.

The chain combines TRBV12-3 or TRBV12-4 with TRBJ2-2; D possibly corresponds to TRBD2 (7 bases). V gave up 8 bases and J gave up 7 bases, with 20 bases separating them. This CDR3 spans 15 amino acids. This chain's CDR3 is CASLRGGGPGGELFF. CDR3 sequence (DNA): TGTGCCAGCCTAAGAGGGGGAGGGCCAGGCGGGGAGCTGTTTTTT.

The rearrangement joins TRBV20-1 to TRBJ1-6; D ambiguous. Trimming took 1 base from V and 8 from J, leaving 6 bases between them. The germline CDR1 and CDR2 sequences are DFQATT and SNEGSKA (reference sequence). The CDR3 is made up of 12 amino acids. The CDR3 protein is CSARGVDSPLHF. CDR3 sequence (DNA): TGCAGTGCTAGAGGTGTCGATTCACCCCTCCACTTT.

This clonotype was counted at least ten times. Written as DNA, the CDR3 is TGTGCCACCAGCCCCTCTGTCGGAAATACGCAGTATTTT. It translates to CATSPSVGNTQYF. The chain recombines TRBV15 with TRBJ2-3; D gene ambiguous. CDR3 length: 13 amino acids. Germline loops: CDR1 LNHNV, CDR2 YYDKDF (reference sequence). Trimming pared 5 bases from V and 7 bases from J, leaving 13 bases between.

The V call is TRBV7-3, the J call TRBJ2-3, with 10 nucleotides matching TRBD2. Per germline, CDR1 SGHTA and CDR2 FQGTGA. The CDR3 loop spans 18 amino acids. The J segment lost 2 bases and the V segment lost 1 base, leaving 9 bases of the junction unmatched. The CDR3 here is CASSLIGRTSGYTDTQYF. The CDR3, as DNA: TGTGCCAGCAGCTTAATTGGGCGGACTAGCGGCTACACAGATACGCAGTATTTT.

There are many counts of this clonotype. The chain is built from TRBV28 and TRBJ1-2, with D perhaps TRBD1 (6 bases). Germline V gene data show CDR1 as MDHEN and CDR2 as SYDVKM. This CDR3 comprises 14 residues. The V gene lost 1 base and the J gene lost 5 bases, with 11 bases spanning the gap. For the CDR3, the DNA is TGTGCCAGCAGTTTATCGACAGGCCCATATGGCTACACCTTC. This codes for CASSLSTGPYGYTF.

The rearrangement links TRBV5-1 to TRBJ2-1; 9 nucleotides line up with TRBD2. This CDR3 comprises 19 residues. The J segment lost 0 bases and the V segment lost 4 bases, leaving 14 bases of the junction unmatched. Looked up from germline, CDR1 is SGHRS and CDR2 is YFSETQ. As DNA, the CDR3 is TGCGCCAGCAGCCCCAGCCTAGCGGGGTCTATGAGCTCCTACAATGAGCAGTTCTTC. Protein sequence: CASSPSLAGSMSSYNEQFF. The whole variable domain, remainder taken from reference TRBV5-1 and TRBJ2-1, is KAGVTQTPRYLIKTRGQQVTLSCSPISGHRSVSWYQQTPGQGLQFLFEYFSETQRNKGNFPGRFSGRQFSNSRSEMNVSTLELGDSALYLCASSPSLAGSMSSYNEQFFGPGTRLTVL.

There are a few counts of this clonotype. The V and J genes are TRBV28 and TRBJ2-1; TRBD2 aligns across 9 bases. The CDR3 totals 11 residues. Germline assignment: CDR1 MDHEN and CDR2 SYDVKM. V trimming: 6 bases; J trimming: 14 bases; junction bases outside the gene matches: 5. In DNA, the CDR3 is TGTGCCAGCAGCCAGACTAGCGGAAAGTTCTTC. Residues: CASSQTSGKFF.

This clonotype was picked up many times. The chain has TRBV5-1 and TRBJ2-7; 7 bases fit TRBD1. V shed 5 bases, J shed 3 bases, and the junction held 8 bases outside the gene matches. The CDR3 extends over 14 amino acids. Germline CDR1 and CDR2: SGHRS and YFSETQ. This chain's CDR3 is CASSLRQGYYEQYF. In nucleotides, the CDR3 is TGCGCCAGCAGTTTGCGACAGGGCTACTACGAGCAGTACTTC. The whole variable domain, filled in from reference TRBV5-1 and TRBJ2-7, reads KAGVTQTPRYLIKTRGQQVTLSCSPISGHRSVSWYQQTPGQGLQFLFEYFSETQRNKGNFPGRFSGRQFSNSRSEMNVSTLELGDSALYLCASSLRQGYYEQYFGPGTRLTVT.

This chain uses TRBV20-1 with TRBJ2-5, with a weak D call TRBD2 (6 bases). CDR1 is DFQATT, CDR2 SNEGSKA, per germline (reference sequence). V lost 4 bases to trimming and J lost 5 bases, with 14 bases between them. This CDR3 contains 13 residues. The CDR3 region is CSATAAGRETQYF. The CDR3 coding sequence is TGCAGTGCTACCGCCGCGGGGAGGGAGACCCAGTACTTC.

The rearrangement links TRBV24-1 to TRBJ2-1; 7 nucleotides agree with TRBD1. Germline CDR1 and CDR2: KGHDR and SFDVKD. CDR3 length: 17 amino acids. After removal of 4 bases from V and 3 bases from J, the junction contained 11 bases not matched to a gene. CDR3 in amino acids: CATSEARTDRIYNEQFF. DNA of the CDR3: TGTGCCACCAGTGAGGCCAGAACGGACAGGATCTACAATGAGCAGTTCTTC.

This clonotype appeared a few times. The chain recombines TRBV20-1 with TRBJ2-1; 14 nucleotides agree with TRBD2. The V and J ends lost 6 bases and 3 bases, in that order; junction bases with no gene match: 10. Germline CDR1 and CDR2: DFQATT and SNEGSKA (reference sequence). The CDR3 has 17 amino acids. The CDR3, as DNA: TGCAGTGCCCCGGGACTAGCGGGAGCATGGGGCTACAATGAGCAGTTCTTC. Its translation: CSAPGLAGAWGYNEQFF.

This clonotype was detected a few times. This sequence joins TRBV9 and TRBJ2-5; 9 nucleotides match TRBD2. V trimming: 3 bases; J trimming: 4 bases; junction bases outside the gene matches: 10. The CDR3 has 16 residues. Germline CDR1 is SGDLS and CDR2 is YYNGEE. The CDR3 region is CASSGPGLAGRETQYF. The DNA of the CDR3 is TGTGCCAGCAGCGGGCCGGGACTAGCAGGCCGAGAGACCCAGTACTTC.

The V gene is TRBV24-1, the J gene TRBJ2-3, with D hard to call. This CDR3 has 16 residues. Trimming removed 6 bases from V and 6 bases from J, with 21 bases in between. Germline V gene sequence: CDR1 KGHDR, CDR2 SFDVKD. CDR3 nucleotides: TGTGCCACCAGTCCTCGCCTTATACCCCCGTTGGATACGCAGTATTTT. Translating it yields CATSPRLIPPLDTQYF.

The V and J genes are TRBV6-1 and TRBJ2-2; 11 nucleotides match TRBD2. Looked up from germline, CDR1 is MNHNS and CDR2 is SASEGT. There are 16 residues in the CDR3. The V segment lost 6 bases and the J segment 6 bases; nucleotides outside the gene matches: 9. The CDR3 DNA reads TGTGCCAGCAGACCCACTAGCGGGAGTTTCGCCGGGGAGCTGTTTTTT. Translating it yields CASRPTSGSFAGELFF.

This clonotype was observed a handful of times. V and J are TRBV7-6 and TRBJ1-2; TRBD1 is a possible D gene (5 bases). Deletions cut 1 base from V and 3 bases from J, with 12 bases between. The CDR3 is 15 amino acids. Germline V gene lookup returns CDR1 SGHVS and CDR2 FNYEAQ. CDR3 in amino acids: CASSLGPKGYYGYTF. Here the CDR3 DNA reads TGTGCCAGCAGCTTAGGCCCCAAGGGGTACTATGGCTACACCTTC. The variable domain in full, with the rest retrieved from reference TRBV7-6 and TRBJ1-2, is GAGVSQSPRYKVTKRGQDVALRCDPISGHVSLYWYRQALGQGPEFLTYFNYEAQQDKSGLPNDRFSAERPEGSISTLTIQRTEQRDSAMYRCASSLGPKGYYGYTFGSGTRLTVV.